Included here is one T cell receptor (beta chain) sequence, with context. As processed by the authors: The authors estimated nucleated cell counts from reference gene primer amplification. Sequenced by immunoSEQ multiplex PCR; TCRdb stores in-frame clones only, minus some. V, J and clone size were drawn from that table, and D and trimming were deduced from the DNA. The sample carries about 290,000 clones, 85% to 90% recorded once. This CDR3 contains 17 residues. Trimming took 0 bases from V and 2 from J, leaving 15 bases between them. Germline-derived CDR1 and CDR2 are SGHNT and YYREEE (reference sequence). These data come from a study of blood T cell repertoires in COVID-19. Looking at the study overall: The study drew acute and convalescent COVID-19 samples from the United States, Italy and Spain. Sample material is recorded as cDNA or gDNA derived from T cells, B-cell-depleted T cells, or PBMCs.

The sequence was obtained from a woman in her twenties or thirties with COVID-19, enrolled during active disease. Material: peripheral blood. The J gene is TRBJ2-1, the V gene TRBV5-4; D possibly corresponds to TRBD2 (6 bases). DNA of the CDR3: TGTGCCAGCAGCTTGGATACAGCGGGCGGGACCTACAATGAGCAGTTCTTC. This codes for CASSLDTAGGTYNEQFF.